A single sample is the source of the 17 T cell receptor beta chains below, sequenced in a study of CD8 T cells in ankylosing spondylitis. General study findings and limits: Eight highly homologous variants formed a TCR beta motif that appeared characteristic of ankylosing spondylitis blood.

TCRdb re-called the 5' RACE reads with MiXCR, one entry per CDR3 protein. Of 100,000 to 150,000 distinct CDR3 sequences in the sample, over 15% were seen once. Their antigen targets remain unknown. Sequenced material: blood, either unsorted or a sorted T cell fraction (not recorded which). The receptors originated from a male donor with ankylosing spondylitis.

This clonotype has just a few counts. CDR3 bases: TGTGCCAGCAGTTACTCGAATCCAGGGAAATCCCAAGAGACCCAGTACTTC. Residues: CASSYSNPGKSQETQYF. J is TRBJ2-5 and V is TRBV6-5; D may be TRBD1 (5 bases). The V gene's germline CDR1 is MNHEY and CDR2 SVGAGI. Deletions cut 0 bases from V and 1 base from J, with 15 bases between. This CDR3 is built from 17 residues.

The CDR3, as DNA: TGTGCCAGCAGCTTGAGTGGCCGTCTAGCGTACGGGGAGCTGTTTTTT. Protein: CASSLSGRLAYGELFF. The chain combines TRBV5-6 with TRBJ2-2; the D gene is possibly TRBD2 (6 bases). Germline loops: CDR1 SGHDT, CDR2 YYEEEE. V lost 1 base to trimming and J lost 7 bases, with 17 bases between them. This CDR3 has 16 residues.

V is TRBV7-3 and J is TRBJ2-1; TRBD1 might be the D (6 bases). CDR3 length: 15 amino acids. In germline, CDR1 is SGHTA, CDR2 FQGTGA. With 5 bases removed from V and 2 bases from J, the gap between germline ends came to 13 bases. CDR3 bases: TGTGCCAGCAGCCCCAGGGGCTCTCCCTACAATGAGCAGTTCTTC. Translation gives CASSPRGSPYNEQFF.

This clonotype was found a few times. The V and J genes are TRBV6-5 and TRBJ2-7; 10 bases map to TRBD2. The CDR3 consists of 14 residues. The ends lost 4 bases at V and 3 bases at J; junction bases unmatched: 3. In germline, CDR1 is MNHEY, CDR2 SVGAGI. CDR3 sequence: CASSSWTSGYEQYF. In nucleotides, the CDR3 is TGTGCCAGCAGTTCTTGGACTAGCGGCTACGAGCAGTACTTC.

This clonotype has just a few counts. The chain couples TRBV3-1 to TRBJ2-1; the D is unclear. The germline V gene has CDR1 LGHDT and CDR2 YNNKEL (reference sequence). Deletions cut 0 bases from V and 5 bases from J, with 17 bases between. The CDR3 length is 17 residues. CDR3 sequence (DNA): TGTGCCAGCAGCCAAGATCACCTTTTTAAGTTGAACAATGAGCAGTTCTTC. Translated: CASSQDHLFKLNNEQFF.

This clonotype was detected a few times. CDR3 coding DNA: TGTGCCAGCAGCTTTGTTTACAGCTCCTACAATGAGCAGTTCTTC. Translated, it gives CASSFVYSSYNEQFF. The rearrangement joins TRBV11-1 to TRBJ2-1, with no clear D. The germline V gene has CDR1 SGHAT and CDR2 FQDESV (reference sequence). Trimming left V 3 bases short and J 0 bases short, with 9 bases between. The CDR3 extends over 15 amino acids.

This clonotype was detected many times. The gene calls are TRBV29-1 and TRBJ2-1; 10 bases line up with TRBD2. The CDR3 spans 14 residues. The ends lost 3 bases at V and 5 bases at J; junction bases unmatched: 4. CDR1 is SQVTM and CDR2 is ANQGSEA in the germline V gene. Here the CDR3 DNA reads TGCAGCGTTGAGGAACTAGCGGGAAACAATGAGCAGTTCTTC. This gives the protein CSVEELAGNNEQFF.

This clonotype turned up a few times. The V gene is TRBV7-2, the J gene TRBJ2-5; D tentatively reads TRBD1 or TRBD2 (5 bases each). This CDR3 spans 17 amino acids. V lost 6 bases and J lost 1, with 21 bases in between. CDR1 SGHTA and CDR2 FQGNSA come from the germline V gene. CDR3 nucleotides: TGTGCCAGCAGGGGCCGATCCGGGACCGCATTCCAAGAGACCCAGTACTTC. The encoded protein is CASRGRSGTAFQETQYF.

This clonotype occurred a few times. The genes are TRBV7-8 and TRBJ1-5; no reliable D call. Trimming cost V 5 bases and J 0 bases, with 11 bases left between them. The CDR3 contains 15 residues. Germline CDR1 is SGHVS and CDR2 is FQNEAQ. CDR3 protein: CASSVGLNSNQPQHF. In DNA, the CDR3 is TGTGCCAGCAGCGTAGGCCTGAATAGCAATCAGCCCCAGCATTTT.

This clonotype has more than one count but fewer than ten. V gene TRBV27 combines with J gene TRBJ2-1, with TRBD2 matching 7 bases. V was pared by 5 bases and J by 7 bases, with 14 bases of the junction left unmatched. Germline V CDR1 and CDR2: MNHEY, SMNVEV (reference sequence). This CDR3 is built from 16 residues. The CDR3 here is CASSPRFGREWNEQFF. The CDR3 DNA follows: TGTGCCAGCAGTCCCCGGTTTGGGCGGGAGTGGAATGAGCAGTTCTTC.

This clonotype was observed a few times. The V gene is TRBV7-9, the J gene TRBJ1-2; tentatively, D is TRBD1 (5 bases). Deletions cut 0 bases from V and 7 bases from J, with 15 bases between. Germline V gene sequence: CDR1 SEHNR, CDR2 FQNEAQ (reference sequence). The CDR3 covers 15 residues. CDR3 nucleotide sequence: TGTGCCAGCAGCTTAGCCGACAGCTTCGACGGTGGCTACACCTTC. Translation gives CASSLADSFDGGYTF.

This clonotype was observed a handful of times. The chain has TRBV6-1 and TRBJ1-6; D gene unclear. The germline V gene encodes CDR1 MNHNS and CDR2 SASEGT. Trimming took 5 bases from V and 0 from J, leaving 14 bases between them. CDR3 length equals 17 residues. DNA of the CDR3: TGTGCCAGCAGTCCATGGGCCAGGAGCTCCTATAATTCACCCCTCCACTTT. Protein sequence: CASSPWARSSYNSPLHF.

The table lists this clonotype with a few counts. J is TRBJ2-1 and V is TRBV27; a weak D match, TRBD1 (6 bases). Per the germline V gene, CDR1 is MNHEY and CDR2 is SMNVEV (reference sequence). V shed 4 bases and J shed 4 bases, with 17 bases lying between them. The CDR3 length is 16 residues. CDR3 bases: TGTGCCAGCAGTTCGCAGTCCGGGACACAGTACAATGAGCAGTTCTTC. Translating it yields CASSSQSGTQYNEQFF.

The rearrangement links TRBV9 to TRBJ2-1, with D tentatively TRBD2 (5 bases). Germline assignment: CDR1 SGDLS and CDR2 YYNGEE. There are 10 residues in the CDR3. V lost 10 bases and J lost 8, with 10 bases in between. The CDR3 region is CASRGDEQFF. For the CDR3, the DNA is TGTGCCTCTCGGGGAGATGAGCAGTTCTTC.

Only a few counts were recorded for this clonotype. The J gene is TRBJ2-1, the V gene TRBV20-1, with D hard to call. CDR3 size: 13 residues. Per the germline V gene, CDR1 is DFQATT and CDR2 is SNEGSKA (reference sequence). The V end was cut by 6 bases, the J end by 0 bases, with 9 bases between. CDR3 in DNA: TGCAGTGCAATTACGAGCTCCTACAATGAGCAGTTCTTC. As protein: CSAITSSYNEQFF.

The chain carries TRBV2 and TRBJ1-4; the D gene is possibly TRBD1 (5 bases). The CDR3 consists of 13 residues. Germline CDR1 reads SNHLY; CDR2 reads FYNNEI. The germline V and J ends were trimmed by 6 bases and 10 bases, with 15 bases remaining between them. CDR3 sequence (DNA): TGTGCCAGCAGAGTCCAAAGGGGAGGAAAACTGTTTTTT. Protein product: CASRVQRGGKLFF.

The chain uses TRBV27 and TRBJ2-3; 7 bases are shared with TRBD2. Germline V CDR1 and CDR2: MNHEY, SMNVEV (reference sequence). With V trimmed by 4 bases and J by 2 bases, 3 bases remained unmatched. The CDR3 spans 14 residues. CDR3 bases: TGTGCCAGCAGTTCCAGCGGGGTCACAGATACGCAGTATTTT. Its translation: CASSSSGVTDTQYF.